This T cell receptor (beta chain) was captured by sequencing in a study of T cell responses to AZD1222 COVID-19 vaccine. The V end was cut by 4 bases, the J end by 1 base, with 12 bases between. Germline loops: CDR1 LNHDA, CDR2 SQIVND (reference sequence). The CDR3 extends over 15 amino acids. On this clone itself: The antigen is undetermined.

Study results and caveats: Researchers report vaccine-associated CD4 TCRs spanning spike, with dominance at 160-218 and 743-854.

Assay used: immunoSEQ multiplex PCR; TCRdb lists only in-frame clones, some missing. The data contain about 150,000 clones, 89% of them singletons. Sample: peripheral blood, taken on day 0 of AZD1222 vaccination. The V gene is TRBV19, the J gene TRBJ2-3, with D possibly TRBD2 on 6 matching bases. This clonotype was obtained from an adult in good health. CDR3 region: CASSTTGDGTDTQYF. CDR3 in DNA: TGTGCCAGTAGTACCACGGGGGATGGCACAGATACGCAGTATTTT.